The rows below give T cell receptor beta chains drawn from one sample of a study of CD8+ T cells in alopecia areata. Measured with immunoSEQ multiplex PCR; TCRdb has only the in-frame clones, and not every one. The table lists some 95,000 clones, less than 50% of them singletons. The sequenced sample consisted of CD4+ T cells sorted from blood. The receptors were gathered from a human donor with alopecia areata. Both conserved end residues are trimmed from each CDR3.

v_gene: TRBV7-2; CDR3aa: ASTELSTQY
v_gene: TRBV4-2; CDR3aa: ASSQEWDSGANVLT
v_gene: TRBV5-6; CDR3aa: ASSLGLSRNSNQPQH
v_gene: TRBV30; CDR3aa: AWSWDRGGYT
v_gene: TRBV25-1; CDR3aa: ATSGLAGTPTQY
v_gene: TRBV29-1; CDR3aa: SVRDGYEQY
v_gene: TRBV27; CDR3aa: ASSLQAGGIYEQY
v_gene: TRBV6-1; CDR3aa: ASSVLDRPTNEKLF
v_gene: TRBV5-1; CDR3aa: ASSPGETQY
v_gene: TRBV29-1; CDR3aa: SVAAGLDTGELF
v_gene: TRBV6-6; CDR3aa: ASGAGTHEQY
v_gene: TRBV30; CDR3aa: AWSVRDHEQF
v_gene: TRBV30; CDR3aa: AWGIPGMGQPQH
v_gene: TRBV28; CDR3aa: ASSGLAGGYTDTQY
v_gene: TRBV7-9; CDR3aa: AIVLGQETQY
v_gene: TRBV30; CDR3aa: AWSTDRGQKAF
v_gene: TRBV5-6; CDR3aa: ASSPPGANMNTEAF
v_gene: TRBV29-1; CDR3aa: SVAGTSSYEQY
v_gene: TRBV29-1; CDR3aa: SVEEDRGQAYEQY
v_gene: TRBV29-1; CDR3aa: SVGGDTDTQY
v_gene: TRBV4-1; CDR3aa: ASSQLGLADNEQY
v_gene: TRBV29-1; CDR3aa: SVESGRNSPLH
v_gene: TRBV4-2; CDR3aa: ARQPQH
v_gene: TRBV6-1; CDR3aa: ASMGLGEDEQY
v_gene: TRBV29-1; CDR3aa: SVVNPGQGTDTQY
v_gene: TRBV29-1; CDR3aa: SGADRLYGYT
v_gene: TRBV29-1; CDR3aa: SVEVTSAEQY
v_gene: TRBV29-1; CDR3aa: SVENRVTYEQY
v_gene: TRBV7-2; CDR3aa: ASSLLMGYEQF
v_gene: TRBV29-1; CDR3aa: STGTSSYEQY
v_gene: TRBV4-1; CDR3aa: ASSPRGLNTGELF
v_gene: TRBV4-1; CDR3aa: ASSQQMVETQY
v_gene: TRBV28; CDR3aa: ASTFERVGANVLT
v_gene: TRBV30; CDR3aa: AWSPLAGGQSEQF
v_gene: TRBV5-1; CDR3aa: ASSSTLSYNEQF
v_gene: TRBV6-5; CDR3aa: ASSYGALDTGELF
v_gene: TRBV15; CDR3aa: ATSTTRTGATGELF
v_gene: TRBV28; CDR3aa: ASITLASGTYEQY
v_gene: TRBV5-1; CDR3aa: ASSLEGGYNEQF
v_gene: TRBV4-3; CDR3aa: ASSQVGTSTYNEQF
v_gene: TRBV29-1; CDR3aa: SVGSNYGYT
v_gene: TRBV28; CDR3aa: ASSFLWPSTDTQY
v_gene: TRBV11-2; CDR3aa: ASSPNGRYEQY
v_gene: TRBV7-2; CDR3aa: ASSWGSGYEQY
v_gene: TRBV29-1; CDR3aa: SVDRGLETQY
v_gene: TRBV27; CDR3aa: ASSDLDRGTEAF
v_gene: TRBV5-1; CDR3aa: ASSLAPSGKGGEQF
v_gene: TRBV5-6; CDR3aa: ASSLSAVRFTDTQY
v_gene: TRBV28; CDR3aa: ASRGTSGRNEQY
v_gene: TRBV30; CDR3aa: AWSGVVYGYT
v_gene: TRBV30; CDR3aa: ACLFRSANTGELF
v_gene: TRBV27; CDR3aa: ASSLIGDSPLH
v_gene: TRBV23-1; CDR3aa: ASSQSPSFDEQF
v_gene: TRBV29-1; CDR3aa: SVAQWFVGLNYNEQF
v_gene: TRBV30; CDR3aa: AWSTYGVSAKNIQY
v_gene: TRBV30; CDR3aa: AWSPLAGGEQY
v_gene: TRBV18; CDR3aa: ASSPPSGGPYNEQF
v_gene: TRBV29-1; CDR3aa: SAFEGGGNIQY
v_gene: TRBV28; CDR3aa: ASSSGTRGYTDTQY
v_gene: TRBV29-1; CDR3aa: SVEDGLAYNEQF